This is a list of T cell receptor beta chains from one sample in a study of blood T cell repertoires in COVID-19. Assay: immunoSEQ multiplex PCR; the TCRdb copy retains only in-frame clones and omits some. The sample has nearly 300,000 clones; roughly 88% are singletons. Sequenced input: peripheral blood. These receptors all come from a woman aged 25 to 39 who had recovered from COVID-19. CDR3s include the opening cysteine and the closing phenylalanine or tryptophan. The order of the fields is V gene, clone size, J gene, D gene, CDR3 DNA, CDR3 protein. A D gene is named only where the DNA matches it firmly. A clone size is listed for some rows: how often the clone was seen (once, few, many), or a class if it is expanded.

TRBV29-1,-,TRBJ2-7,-,TGCAGCGTTGGCTCGGGGGAAGAAGACGAGCAGTACTTC,CSVGSGEEDEQYF
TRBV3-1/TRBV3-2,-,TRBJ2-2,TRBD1,TGTGCCAGCAGTCACAGGGGGTCAAACACCGGGGAGCTGTTTTTT,CASSHRGSNTGELFF
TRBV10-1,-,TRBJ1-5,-,TGCGCCCCCAGGTGGCCCAATCAGCCCCAGCATTTT,CAPRWPNQPQHF
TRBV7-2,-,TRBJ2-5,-,TGTGCCAGCAGCCGGGGAAACTCCTTCGGGTTAGAGACCCAGTACTTC,CASSRGNSFGLETQYF
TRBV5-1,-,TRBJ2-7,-,TGCGCCAGCAGCTTGAGGGGGGGCTCGGAAAACGAGCAGTACTTC,CASSLRGGSENEQYF
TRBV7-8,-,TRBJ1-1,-,TGTGCCAGCAGCTTATTGTCTGGAGGTTACACTGAAGCTTTCTTT,CASSLLSGGYTEAFF
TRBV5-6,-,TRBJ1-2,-,TGTGCCAGCAGCCGCGGAGGGAAAACGAACTATGGCTACACCTTC,CASSRGGKTNYGYTF
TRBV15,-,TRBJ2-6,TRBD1,TGTGCCACCAGCAGAGTTTTCCGGGACAGGGCCTCAGGGGCCAACGTCCTGACTTTC,CATSRVFRDRASGANVLTF
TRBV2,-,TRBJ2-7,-,TGTGCCAGCAGTGAGATAAATAGCGGATCCGGCGAGCAGTACTTC,CASSEINSGSGEQYF
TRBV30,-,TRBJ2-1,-,TGTGCCTGGGGCAACAGGATGGATGAGCAGTTCTTC,CAWGNRMDEQFF
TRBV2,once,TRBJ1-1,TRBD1,TGTGCCAGCACCACAGGGGGGGTCGAGGTTGGTGCCACTGAAGCTTTCTTT,CASTTGGVEVGATEAFF
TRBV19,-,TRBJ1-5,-,TGTGCCAGTAATCGTCCAGGGGGCAATCAGCCCCAGCATTTT,CASNRPGGNQPQHF
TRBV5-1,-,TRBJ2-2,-,TGCGCCAGCAGCTTACCAGGGGCGAACACCGGGGAGCTGTTTTTT,CASSLPGANTGELFF
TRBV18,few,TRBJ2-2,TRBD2,TGTGCCAGCTCACCCATGACTAGCGGGGGCCTCGGCCAGGTGTTTTTT,CASSPMTSGGLGQVFF
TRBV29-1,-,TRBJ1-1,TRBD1,TGCAGCGTTGATAAGGAGACAGGGGGTGGGGTCACTGAAGCTTTCTTT,CSVDKETGGGVTEAFF
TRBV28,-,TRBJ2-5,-,TGTGCCAGCAGTCTTACAGGGTACCAAGAGACCCAGTACTTC,CASSLTGYQETQYF
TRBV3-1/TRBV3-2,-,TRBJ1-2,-,TGTGCTAGCAGCCCTCTCGGGGTAACTGGCTACACCTTC,CASSPLGVTGYTF
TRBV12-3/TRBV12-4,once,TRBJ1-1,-,TGTGCCAGCAGTCTGGGACAACTGTTTGAAGCTTTCTTT,CASSLGQLFEAFF
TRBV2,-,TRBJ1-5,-,TGTGCCAGCACCTCGACGAAGGACAGATTCAATCAGCCCCAGCATTTT,CASTSTKDRFNQPQHF
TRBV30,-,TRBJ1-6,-,TGTGCCTGGAGTCGGACAGTCAGCTCCTATAATTCACCCCTCCACTTT,CAWSRTVSSYNSPLHF
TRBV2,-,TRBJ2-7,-,TGTGCCAGCAGTGAAGCGCCCAGGGGTTACGAGCAGTACTTC,CASSEAPRGYEQYF
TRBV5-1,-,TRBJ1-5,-,TGCGCCAGCAGCGTCGACGGGAATCAGCCCCAGCATTTT,CASSVDGNQPQHF
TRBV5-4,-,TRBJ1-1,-,TGTGCCAGCAGCTTGGAAGGACAAACTGAAGCTTTCTTT,CASSLEGQTEAFF
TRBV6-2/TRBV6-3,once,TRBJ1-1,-,TGTGCCAGCAGTTACTCCACTACGGACACTGAAGCTTTCTTT,CASSYSTTDTEAFF
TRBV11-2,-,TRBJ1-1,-,TGTGCCAGCAGGCACACCGGGTCAGAAGCTTTCTTT,CASRHTGSEAFF
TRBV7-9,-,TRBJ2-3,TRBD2,TGTGCCAGCAGCCCCCTTGCGGGGGGCCGGGACACAGATACGCAGTATTTT,CASSPLAGGRDTDTQYF
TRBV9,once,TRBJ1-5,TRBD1,TGTGCCAGCAGTCGCGGGACAGCTAATCAGCCCCAGCATTTT,CASSRGTANQPQHF
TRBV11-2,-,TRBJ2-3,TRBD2,TGTGCCAGCAGCCCGAGACTAGCGGGGGAGTCAGATACGCAGTATTTT,CASSPRLAGESDTQYF
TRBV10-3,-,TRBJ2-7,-,TGTGCCATCAGGGCAGATTCTTTTTGGGAGCAGTACTTC,CAIRADSFWEQYF
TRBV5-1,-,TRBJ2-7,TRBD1,TGCGCCAGCCGGACGGGACAGTTGTCCTACGAGCAGTACTTC,CASRTGQLSYEQYF
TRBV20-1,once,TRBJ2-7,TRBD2,TGCAGTGCTAGTGGGGGGGTGATTACCTACGAGCAGTACTTC,CSASGGVITYEQYF
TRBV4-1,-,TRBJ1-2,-,TGCGCCAGCAGCCGCTCTTTAACCGGGACACCCTATGGCTACACCTTC,CASSRSLTGTPYGYTF
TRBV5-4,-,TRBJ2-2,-,TGTGCCAGCAGCTATGTTGGACAGAGCGCCGGGGAGCTGTTTTTT,CASSYVGQSAGELFF
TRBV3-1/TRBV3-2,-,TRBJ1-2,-,TGTGCCAGCAGCCCAGGGGAATGGGTTGGCTACACCTTC,CASSPGEWVGYTF
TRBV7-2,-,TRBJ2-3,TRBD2,TGTGCCAGCACACTCCGGGGGGGCCCCAGACTCACAGATACGCAGTATTTT,CASTLRGGPRLTDTQYF
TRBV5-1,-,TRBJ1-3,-,TGCGCCAGCAGCTTGGGACAGGCAAGCCTTAGGAACACCATATATTTT,CASSLGQASLRNTIYF
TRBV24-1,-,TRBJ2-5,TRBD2,TGTGCCACCAGTGACCCCGGGACTAGCTTGGAGACCCAGTACTTC,CATSDPGTSLETQYF
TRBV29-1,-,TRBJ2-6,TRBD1,TGCAGCGCGAGGGGGGACAGGGCTCGTAGCTCTGGGGCCAACGTCCTGACTTTC,CSARGDRARSSGANVLTF
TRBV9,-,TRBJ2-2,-,TGTGCCAGCAGCGTCGCCCCCTATCCGGGCACCGGGGAGCTGTTTTTT,CASSVAPYPGTGELFF
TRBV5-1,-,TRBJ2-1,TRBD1,TGCGCCAGCAGCTTGGGGACAGGGACCAATGAGCAGTTCTTC,CASSLGTGTNEQFF
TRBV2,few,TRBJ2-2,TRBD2,TGTGCCAGCAGTGGAAAAGCGGGGCACACCGGGGAGCTGTTTTTT,CASSGKAGHTGELFF
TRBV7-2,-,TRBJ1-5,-,TGTGCCAGCAGCTATGACAGCGATCAGCCCCAGCATTTT,CASSYDSDQPQHF
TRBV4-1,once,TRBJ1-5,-,TGCGCCAGCAGCCAACCAGGGAGGGACCAGCCCCAGCATTTT,CASSQPGRDQPQHF
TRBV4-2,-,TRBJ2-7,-,TGTGCCAGCAGCCGGATCAATCAGGGAGGTCAGGACGAGCAGTACTTC,CASSRINQGGQDEQYF
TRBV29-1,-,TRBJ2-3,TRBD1,TGCAGCGTGGAATTGCAGGGGGCAACAGATACGCAGTATTTT,CSVELQGATDTQYF
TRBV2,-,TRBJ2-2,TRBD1,TGTGCCAGCAGTGTTTTTCGACAGGGGGCCCCTACCGGGGAGCTGTTTTTT,CASSVFRQGAPTGELFF
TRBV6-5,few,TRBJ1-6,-,TGTGCCAGCAGCAGAGGACAGTCCAATTCACCCCTCCACTTT,CASSRGQSNSPLHF
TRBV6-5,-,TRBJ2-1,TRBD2,TGTGCCAGCAGTTCCCCTAGCGGAGGCTCCTACAATGAGCAGTTCTTC,CASSSPSGGSYNEQFF